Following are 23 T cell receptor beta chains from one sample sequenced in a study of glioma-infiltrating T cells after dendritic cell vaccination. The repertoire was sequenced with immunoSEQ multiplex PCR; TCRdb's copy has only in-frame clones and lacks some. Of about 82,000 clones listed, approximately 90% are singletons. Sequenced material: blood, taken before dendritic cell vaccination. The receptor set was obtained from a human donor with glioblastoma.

The DNA of the CDR3 is TGTGCCAGCAGCTTAATTTGGCGACGGGGGGGGATGAGGGGCGAGGCGCAGTATTTT. This codes for CASSLIWRRGGMRGEAQYF. V usage is TRBV7-2 and J usage is TRBJ2-3; 8 nucleotides align to TRBD2. This CDR3 is built from 19 residues. Per the germline V gene, CDR1 is SGHTA and CDR2 is FQGNSA. J lost 10 bases, V lost 2 bases, and 23 bases had no gene match.

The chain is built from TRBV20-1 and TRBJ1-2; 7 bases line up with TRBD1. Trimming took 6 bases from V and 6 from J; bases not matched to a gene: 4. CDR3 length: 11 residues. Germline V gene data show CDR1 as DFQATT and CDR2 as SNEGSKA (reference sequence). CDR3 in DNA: TGCAGTGCCGACAGGGATAATGGCTACACCTTC. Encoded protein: CSADRDNGYTF.

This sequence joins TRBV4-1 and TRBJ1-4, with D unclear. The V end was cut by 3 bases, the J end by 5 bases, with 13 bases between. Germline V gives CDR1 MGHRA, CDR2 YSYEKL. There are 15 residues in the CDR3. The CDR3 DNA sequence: TGCGCCAGCAGCCAGTCGGACTATTCCAATGAAAAACTGTTTTTT. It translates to CASSQSDYSNEKLFF.

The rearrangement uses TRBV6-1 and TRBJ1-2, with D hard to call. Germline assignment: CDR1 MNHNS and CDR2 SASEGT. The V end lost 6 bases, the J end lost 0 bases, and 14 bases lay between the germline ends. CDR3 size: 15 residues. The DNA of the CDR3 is TGTGCCAGCAGATCTGCGGGAGGACCTAACTATGGCTACACCTTC. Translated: CASRSAGGPNYGYTF.

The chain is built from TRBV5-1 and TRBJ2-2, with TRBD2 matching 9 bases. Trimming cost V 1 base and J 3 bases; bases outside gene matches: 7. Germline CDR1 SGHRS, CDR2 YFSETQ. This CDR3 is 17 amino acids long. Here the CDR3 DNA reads TGCGCCAGCAGCTTGATATTAGCGGGAGACGACACCGGGGAGCTGTTTTTT. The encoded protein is CASSLILAGDDTGELFF.

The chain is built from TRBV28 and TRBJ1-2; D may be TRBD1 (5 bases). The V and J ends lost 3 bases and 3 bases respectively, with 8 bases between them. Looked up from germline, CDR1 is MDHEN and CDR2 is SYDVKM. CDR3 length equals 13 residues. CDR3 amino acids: CASSLQGHYGYTF. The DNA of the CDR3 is TGTGCCAGCAGTTTGCAGGGCCACTATGGCTACACCTTC.

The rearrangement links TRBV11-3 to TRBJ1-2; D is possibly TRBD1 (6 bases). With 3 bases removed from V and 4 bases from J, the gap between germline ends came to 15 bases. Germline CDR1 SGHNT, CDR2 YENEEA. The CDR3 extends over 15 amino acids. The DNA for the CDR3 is TGTGCCAGCAGCTTCTCAGGGGCTCTTCGCTATGGCTACACCTTC. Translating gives CASSFSGALRYGYTF.

Written as DNA, the CDR3 is TGTGCCAGCAGGTCGCTCGGAGATACGCAGTATTTT. This encodes CASRSLGDTQYF. The chain joins TRBV5-4 to TRBJ2-3, with D unresolved. CDR3 length: 12 residues. Germline CDR1 SGHNT, CDR2 YYREEE (reference sequence). V lost 5 bases and J lost 5, with 9 bases in between.

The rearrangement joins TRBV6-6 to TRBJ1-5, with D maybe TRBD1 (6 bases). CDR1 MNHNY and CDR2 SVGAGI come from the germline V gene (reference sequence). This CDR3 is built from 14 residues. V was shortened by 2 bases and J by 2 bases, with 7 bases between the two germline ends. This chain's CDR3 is CASSYRTGNQPQHF. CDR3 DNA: TGTGCCAGCAGTTACCGGACAGGCAATCAGCCCCAGCATTTT.

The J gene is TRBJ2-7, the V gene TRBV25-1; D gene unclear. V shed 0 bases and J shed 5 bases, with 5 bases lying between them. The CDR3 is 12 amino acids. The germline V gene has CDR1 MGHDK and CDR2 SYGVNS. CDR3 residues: CASSEYVNEQYF. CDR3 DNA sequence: TGTGCCAGCAGTGAATATGTAAACGAGCAGTACTTC.

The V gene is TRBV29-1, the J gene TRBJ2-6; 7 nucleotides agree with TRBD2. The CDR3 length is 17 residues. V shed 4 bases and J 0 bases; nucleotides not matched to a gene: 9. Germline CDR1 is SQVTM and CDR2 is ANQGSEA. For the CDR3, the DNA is TGCAGCGTTGTATGGGGGGGGATCAACTCTGGGGCCAACGTCCTGACTTTC. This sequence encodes CSVVWGGINSGANVLTF.

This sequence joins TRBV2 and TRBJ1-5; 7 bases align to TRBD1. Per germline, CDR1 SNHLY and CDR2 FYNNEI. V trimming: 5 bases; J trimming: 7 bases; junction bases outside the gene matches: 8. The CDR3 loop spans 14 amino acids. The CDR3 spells CASSRQGSGQPQHF. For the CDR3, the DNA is TGTGCCAGCAGTAGACAGGGTTCTGGGCAGCCCCAGCATTTT.

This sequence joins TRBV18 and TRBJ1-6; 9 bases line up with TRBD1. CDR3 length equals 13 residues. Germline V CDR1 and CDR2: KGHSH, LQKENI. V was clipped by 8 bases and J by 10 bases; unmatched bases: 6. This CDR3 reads CASAGQGSSPLHF. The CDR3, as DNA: TGTGCCAGCGCCGGACAGGGGTCCTCACCCCTCCACTTT.

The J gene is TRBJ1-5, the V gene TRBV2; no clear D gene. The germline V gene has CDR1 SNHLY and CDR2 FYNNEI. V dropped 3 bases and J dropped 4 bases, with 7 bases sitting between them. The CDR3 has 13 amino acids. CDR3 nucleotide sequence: TGTGCCAGCAGTGAGGGCCAGAATCAGCCCCAGCATTTT. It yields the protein CASSEGQNQPQHF.

The CDR3 loop reads CASTESSGNYGYTF. The CDR3 DNA reads TGCGCCAGCACGGAGAGCTCGGGGAACTATGGCTACACCTTC. The chain is built from TRBV5-1 and TRBJ1-2, with D unresolved. The V gene's germline CDR1 is SGHRS and CDR2 YFSETQ. Trimming took off 6 bases at V and 2 bases at J, with 14 bases between the two ends. The CDR3 totals 14 residues.

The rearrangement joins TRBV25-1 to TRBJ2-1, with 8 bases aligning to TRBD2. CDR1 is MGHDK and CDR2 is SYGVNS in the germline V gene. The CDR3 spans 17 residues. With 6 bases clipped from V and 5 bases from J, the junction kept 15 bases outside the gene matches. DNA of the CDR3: TGTGCCAGCAGCCCCGGGAAAAGCGGGAGTATAGACAATGAGCAGTTCTTC. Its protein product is CASSPGKSGSIDNEQFF. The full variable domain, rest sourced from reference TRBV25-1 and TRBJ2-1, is EADIYQTPRYLVIGTGKKITLECSQTMGHDKMYWYQQDPGMELHLIHYSYGVNSTEKGDLSSESTVSRIRTEHFPLTLESARPSHTSQYLCASSPGKSGSIDNEQFFGPGTRLTVL.

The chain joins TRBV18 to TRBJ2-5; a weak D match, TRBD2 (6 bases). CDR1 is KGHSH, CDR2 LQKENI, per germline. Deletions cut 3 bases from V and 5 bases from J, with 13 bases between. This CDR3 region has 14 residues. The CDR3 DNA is TGTGCCAGCTCACCTCGCCCTAGCGTCGAGACCCAGTACTTC. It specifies CASSPRPSVETQYF.

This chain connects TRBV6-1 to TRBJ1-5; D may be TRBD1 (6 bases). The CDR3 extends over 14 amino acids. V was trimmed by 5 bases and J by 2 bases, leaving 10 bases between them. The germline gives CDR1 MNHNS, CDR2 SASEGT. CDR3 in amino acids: CASSPGVGNQPQHF. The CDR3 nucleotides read TGTGCCAGCAGTCCAGGGGTCGGCAATCAGCCCCAGCATTTT.

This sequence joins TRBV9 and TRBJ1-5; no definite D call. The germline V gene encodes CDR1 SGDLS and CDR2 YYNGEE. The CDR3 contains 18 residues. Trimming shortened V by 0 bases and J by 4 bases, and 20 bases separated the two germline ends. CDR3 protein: CASSVEEPGCLGNQPQHF. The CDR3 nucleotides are TGTGCCAGCAGCGTAGAGGAACCGGGGTGCCTAGGAAATCAGCCCCAGCATTTT.

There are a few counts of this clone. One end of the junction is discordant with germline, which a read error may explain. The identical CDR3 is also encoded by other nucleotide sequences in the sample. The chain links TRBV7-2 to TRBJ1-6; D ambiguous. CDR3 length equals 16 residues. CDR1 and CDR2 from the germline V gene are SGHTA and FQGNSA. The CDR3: CASSLGWAGYNSPLHF. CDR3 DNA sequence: TGTGCCAGCAGCTTAGGGTGGGCTGGGTATAATTCCCCCCTCCACTTT.

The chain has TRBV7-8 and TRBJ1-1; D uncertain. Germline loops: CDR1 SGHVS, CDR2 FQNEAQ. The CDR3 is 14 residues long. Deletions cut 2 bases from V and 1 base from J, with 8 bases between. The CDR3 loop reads CASSLSRGNTEAFF. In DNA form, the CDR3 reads TGTGCCAGCAGCTTATCCCGCGGGAACACTGAAGCTTTCTTT.

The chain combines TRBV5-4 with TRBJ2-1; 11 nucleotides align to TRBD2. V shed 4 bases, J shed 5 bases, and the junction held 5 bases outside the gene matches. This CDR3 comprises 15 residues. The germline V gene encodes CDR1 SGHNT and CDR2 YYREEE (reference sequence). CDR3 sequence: CASSELAGVNNEQFF. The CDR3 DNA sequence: TGTGCCAGCAGCGAACTAGCGGGAGTCAACAATGAGCAGTTCTTC.

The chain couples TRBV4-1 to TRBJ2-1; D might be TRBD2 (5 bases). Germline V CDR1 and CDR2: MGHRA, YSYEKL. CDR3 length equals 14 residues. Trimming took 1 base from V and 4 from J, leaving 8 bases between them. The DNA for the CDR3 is TGCGCCAGCAGCCAAGCGGGAAGGTACAATGAGCAGTTCTTC. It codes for CASSQAGRYNEQFF.